The rows below give T cell receptor beta chains drawn from one sample of a study of T cell repertoires in cytomegalovirus infection. TCRdb reprocessed the reads via MiXCR and lists one record per CDR3 protein. This table has around 290,000 distinct CDR3 sequences, around 25% appearing once. The sequenced sample was PBMCs. The receptors stem from a human donor in good health (CMV status not recorded). Some clones in this sample may be carry-over from other donors' samples. Both conserved end residues are trimmed from each CDR3. Clone size, where shown, is once, few, many, or a class for clones that have expanded.

. TRBV2 ATRDRNSPLH
many TRBV28 ASSLTGPFNQPQH
. TRBV20-1 SVRRGGSRTDTQY
few TRBV30 AWTWGGGASDTQY
. TRBV2 ASSPIGRAGGQGGEQY
. TRBV6-1 ASLSSYEQY
. TRBV29-1 SGRQTGAGSAEQF
. TRBV29-1 SVEGSGQRDTIY
. TRBV12-3/TRBV12-4 ASSFRGGGNEKLF
few TRBV2 ASSEQFIGNTIY
few TRBV6-2/TRBV6-3 ASRTGSWGINQPQH
few TRBV7-6 ASSLGNTETQY
few TRBV29-1 SATGVANEKLF
few TRBV7-2 ASSSPPGQGAVEQY
few TRBV10-3 AISGGQGTYEQY
. TRBV11-2 ASSPLALSTGELF
. TRBV28 ASSFMGRGVATQY
. TRBV6-1 ASSFRRLAGGSSYNEQF
. TRBV29-1 SVISGKQTSQETQY
few TRBV7-6 ASSFSAEQY
. TRBV5-1 ASSSTGTEWTYEQY
. TRBV6-1 ASSEYRGQGQPQH
. TRBV3-1 ASSQGTGAGSYT
. TRBV4-1 ASSQDPNRAKTQY
. TRBV20-1 SARGTGTRNIQY
. TRBV6-2/TRBV6-3 ASSTRGALNEQF
. TRBV19 ASTLTGMTEAF
. TRBV4-1 ASSSRTSRGTDTQY
. TRBV11-2 ATRRSSDEQY
. TRBV19 ASHPGRDSSYEQY
. TRBV5-5 ASSSGTSGVVAQF
. TRBV7-6 ASSLSTEQF
. TRBV12-3/TRBV12-4 ASSLSSGRETQY
few TRBV20-1 SAREGDIYNEQF
. TRBV6-6 ASRGTYRVNEQF
. TRBV6-2/TRBV6-3 ASSYSLGLRGNQPQH
few TRBV20-1 SARDPDLPHGYT
. TRBV2 ASSVFGYEQY
. TRBV12-3/TRBV12-4 ASSSNTVGANVLT
. TRBV20-1 SATTSTEQF
. TRBV29-1 SAGGGASEKLF
many TRBV12-3/TRBV12-4 ASSLRGRDYGYT
many TRBV7-2 ASSSRTSGSYNEQF
few TRBV6-5 ASLKSNEQF
. TRBV19 ASTLGGGSNQPQH